The sequence of this T cell receptor (beta chain) was determined in a study of cytomegalovirus exposure and HLA in healthy donors. Study conclusions and caveats: An analysis was carried out at a later point. It showed that HLA-associated TCR beta chains were more clonally expanded than equally common non-associated chains. The study designated over 150 TCR beta chains cytomegalovirus-associated. Earlier findings revealed that most TCR beta V segments proved productive either about 87% or about 30% of the time.

Everyone who donated was a healthy bone marrow donor. PCR was performed using 60 Vbeta and 13 Jbeta primers. The method was immunoSEQ multiplex PCR; TCRdb's version includes in-frame clones alone and lacks a portion of them. In the table there are more than 150,000 clones, roughly 84% of which are singletons. Germline V lookup: CDR1 MNHNS, CDR2 SASEGT. CDR3 length: 16 amino acids. Unmatched junction bases numbered 9, after V lost 0 bases and J lost 7 bases. A note on this clone: The target antigen is unknown.

The chain has TRBV6-1 and TRBJ2-4; 7 bases line up with TRBD1. The sequencing input was PBMCs. This TCR was sampled from a girl in the first two years of life in good health and CMV-seronegative. The CDR3 sequence: CASSEARGTVGNIQYF. CDR3 nucleotide sequence: TGTGCCAGCAGTGAAGCGCGAGGGACAGTGGGGAACATTCAGTACTTC.